The clone carrying this TCR beta chain occurred a few times. These data belong to a study of T cell changes during pregnancy in multiple sclerosis. The assay was immunoSEQ multiplex PCR, and TCRdb's table has in-frame clones only and misses some. The table has 83,000 or so clones, nearly 95% seen once. Germline CDR1 and CDR2: MDHEN and SYDVKM. The V and J ends lost 3 bases and 4 bases respectively, with 15 bases between them. CDR3 length: 15 amino acids. This clonotype was obtained from a female donor in good health, enrolled as a control in a pregnancy study. Sequences were derived from peripheral blood, sampled after pregnancy. This chain joins TRBV28 and TRBJ1-1; perhaps TRBD1 as D (5 bases). This CDR3 reads CASSLMGGGSTEAFF. DNA for the CDR3: TGTGCCAGCAGTTTGATGGGGGGTGGAAGCACTGAAGCTTTCTTT.